What follows are 32 T cell receptor beta chains derived from one specimen sequenced in a study of T-cell memory formation after mild COVID-19. TCRdb recomputed calls from the 5' RACE reads with MiXCR, one row per CDR3 protein. The sample has some 300,000 distinct CDR3 sequences, roughly a fifth seen once. The specimen sequenced was PBMCs or a T cell subset sorted from them (not recorded which). The receptor set was obtained from a man between 18 and 29 years old who had mild COVID-19 (a few samples of this study predate the infection). Cell type and time point are not known.

This chain uses TRBV20-1 with TRBJ2-1; D assignment may be TRBD1 or TRBD2 (5 bases each). Germline CDR1 is DFQATT and CDR2 is SNEGSKA (reference sequence). V was clipped by 8 bases and J by 1 base, with 12 bases between them. CDR3 length: 13 amino acids. The CDR3 sequence is CSLGEQSYNEQFF. Here the CDR3 DNA reads TGCAGTCTGGGGGAGCAATCCTACAATGAGCAGTTCTTC.

J is TRBJ2-1 and V is TRBV11-1; 8 bases match TRBD2. CDR3 length: 15 residues. With V trimmed by 8 bases and J by 5 bases, 11 bases remained unmatched. Germline assignment: CDR1 SGHAT and CDR2 FQDESV (reference sequence). CDR3 DNA sequence: TGTGCCAGCGGGCAAGGTGGTAGCGGGGACAATGAGCAGTTCTTC. Protein product: CASGQGGSGDNEQFF.

This clonotype was counted between two and nine times. The chain links TRBV29-1 to TRBJ2-3, with D maybe TRBD1 (5 bases). There are 12 residues in the CDR3. V was shortened by 3 bases and J by 4 bases, with 8 bases between the two germline ends. Per the germline V gene, CDR1 is SQVTM and CDR2 is ANQGSEA. The CDR3 region is CSVDRQSDTQYF. The CDR3 nucleotides read TGCAGCGTTGACCGACAGTCAGATACGCAGTATTTT.

In this sample, this clonotype turned up a few times. The J gene is TRBJ2-3, the V gene TRBV20-1; TRBD2 might be the D (5 bases). The germline V gene encodes CDR1 DFQATT and CDR2 SNEGSKA (reference sequence). The V and J ends lost 2 bases and 6 bases respectively, with 18 bases between them. The CDR3 is made up of 15 amino acids. The CDR3 sequence: CSARMLAGFRDTQYF. CDR3 bases: TGCAGTGCTAGAATGCTAGCCGGATTTCGGGATACGCAGTATTTT.

The chain carries TRBV7-3 and TRBJ2-3, with 12 bases aligning to TRBD2. In germline, CDR1 is SGHTA, CDR2 FQGTGA. After removal of 5 bases from V and 4 bases from J, the junction contained 7 bases not matched to a gene. The CDR3 contains 16 residues. The CDR3 is CASSAPSGGASDTQYF. CDR3 bases: TGTGCCAGCAGCGCTCCTAGCGGGGGGGCCTCAGATACGCAGTATTTT.

This clonotype was recorded a few times. The J gene is TRBJ2-2, the V gene TRBV23-1; 10 bases line up with TRBD2. TRBV23-1 has ORF status, its function being uncertain. The length of the CDR3 is 19 residues. The junction had 19 bases not matched to a gene; V was cut back by 8 bases and J by 4 bases. The CDR3 loop reads CASYPGQSASGGSTGELFF. The CDR3 nucleotides read TGCGCCAGCTATCCGGGACAGAGCGCTAGCGGGGGAAGCACCGGGGAGCTGTTTTTT.

This chain connects TRBV10-3 to TRBJ1-2; perhaps TRBD1 as D (5 bases). The germline V and J ends were trimmed by 6 bases and 4 bases, with 18 bases remaining between them. The germline V gene encodes CDR1 ENHRY and CDR2 SYGVKD. The CDR3 runs 15 residues. The CDR3: CAISRTGVGSYGYTF. The CDR3 DNA follows: TGTGCCATCAGCAGGACGGGGGTTGGGTCCTATGGCTACACCTTC.

This clonotype has just a few counts. The chain combines TRBV5-1 with TRBJ1-2, with a possible D match to TRBD1 (6 bases). The CDR3 consists of 15 residues. The germline V gene has CDR1 SGHRS and CDR2 YFSETQ. Deletions cut 2 bases from V and 6 bases from J, with 17 bases between. CDR3 amino acids: CASSLQGVGVDGYTF. Written as DNA, the CDR3 is TGCGCCAGCAGCTTACAGGGAGTCGGTGTCGATGGCTACACCTTC.

This clonotype has a handful of counts. This rearrangement joins TRBV12-3 or TRBV12-4 to TRBJ2-7; the D gene is possibly TRBD2 (7 bases). V lost 3 bases, J lost 7 bases, and 19 bases lay in between. This CDR3 is built from 15 residues. The CDR3 DNA reads as TGTGCCAGCAGTTTCGCGGCGGGGGCCGAAACGGAGCAGTACTTC. Its protein product is CASSFAAGAETEQYF.

The gene calls are TRBV6-1 and TRBJ1-1; maybe TRBD1 (5 bases). Germline V gives CDR1 MNHNS, CDR2 SASEGT. The CDR3 consists of 12 residues. The ends were cut back, 4 bases at V and 4 bases at J, with 7 bases in the middle. CDR3 nucleotides: TGTGCCAGCAGTGGGGGGGGCACTGAAGCTTTCTTT. Encoded protein: CASSGGGTEAFF.

This clonotype was observed a few times. J is TRBJ1-1 and V is TRBV5-5; TRBD1 is a possible D gene (5 bases). The CDR3 spans 15 residues. Trimming shortened V by 4 bases and J by 5 bases, and 18 bases separated the two germline ends. Germline CDR1 and CDR2: SGHKS and YYEKEE (reference sequence). The CDR3: CASSGTAGGLTEAFF. The CDR3 nucleotides read TGTGCCAGCAGCGGAACGGCTGGGGGGTTGACTGAAGCTTTCTTT.

This sequence joins TRBV7-6 and TRBJ2-1, with TRBD2 as a possible D gene (5 bases). V was clipped by 6 bases and J by 3 bases, with 12 bases between them. There are 14 residues in the CDR3. CDR1 and CDR2 from the germline V gene are SGHVS and FNYEAQ. The CDR3 bases are TGTGCCAGCAGGGGTCCCGAGGGCTACAATGAGCAGTTCTTC. Translation: CASRGPEGYNEQFF.

This clonotype came up many times. CDR3 amino acids: CASSLIPSGGANEQFF. In DNA, the CDR3 is TGTGCCAGCAGCTTAATTCCTAGCGGGGGGGCTAATGAGCAGTTCTTC. The chain combines TRBV7-2 with TRBJ2-1, with TRBD2 identical over 12 bases. The CDR3 runs to 16 residues. Trimming removed 2 bases from V and 7 bases from J; junction bases left unmatched: 6. Germline V gives CDR1 SGHTA, CDR2 FQGNSA.

This clonotype was seen repeatedly, ten times or more. The chain recombines TRBV4-3 with TRBJ1-6; a weak D match, TRBD1 (6 bases). Germline assignment: CDR1 LGHNA and CDR2 YSLEER. The V gene lost 0 bases and the J gene lost 6 bases, with 9 bases spanning the gap. The CDR3 loop spans 15 amino acids. CDR3 loop: CASSQDRGRNSPLHF. DNA for the CDR3: TGCGCCAGCAGCCAAGACAGGGGTCGTAATTCACCCCTCCACTTT.

This clonotype ranks as large. V gene TRBV14 combines with J gene TRBJ2-7; a weak D match, TRBD1 (6 bases). This CDR3 comprises 13 residues. The germline V gene encodes CDR1 SGHDN and CDR2 FVKESK. V was trimmed by 6 bases and J by 6 bases, leaving 15 bases between them. Here the CDR3 DNA reads TGTGCCAGCAGTACGGACGTACAGGGCGAGCAGTACGTC. Amino acids: CASSTDVQGEQYV.

The chain links TRBV4-3 to TRBJ2-2, with D perhaps TRBD2 (5 bases). The V gene lost 0 bases and the J gene lost 0 bases, with 14 bases spanning the gap. CDR1 and CDR2 from the germline V gene are LGHNA and YSLEER. The CDR3 has 18 amino acids. DNA of the CDR3: TGCGCCAGCAGCCAAGACTCCTGGACGGGGACGAACACCGGGGAGCTGTTTTTT. This sequence encodes CASSQDSWTGTNTGELFF.

This clonotype was observed a handful of times. The chain links TRBV20-1 to TRBJ1-2; the D gene is possibly TRBD1 (5 bases). CDR3 length: 12 amino acids. Trimming took 5 bases from V and 5 from J, leaving 12 bases between them. Germline values: CDR1 DFQATT, CDR2 SNEGSKA (reference sequence). The CDR3 nucleotides are TGCAGTGCTGGCGACAGCCCTTATGGCTACACCTTC. Translation gives CSAGDSPYGYTF.

This clonotype was picked up a small number of times. Here the CDR3 reads CASSGVAGGLLNTGELFF. The DNA for the CDR3 is TGTGCCAGCAGCGGGGTTGCGGGGGGATTACTGAACACCGGGGAGCTGTTTTTT. This rearrangement joins TRBV9 to TRBJ2-2; 8 bases align to TRBD2. Trimming took 3 bases from V and 1 from J; bases not matched to a gene: 11. The germline gives CDR1 SGDLS, CDR2 YYNGEE. The CDR3 loop spans 18 amino acids. The whole variable domain, filled in from reference TRBV9 and TRBJ2-2, reads DSGVTQTPKHLITATGQRVTLRCSPRSGDLSVYWYQQSLDQGLQFLIQYYNGEERAKGNILERFSAQQFPDLHSELNLSSLELGDSALYFCASSGVAGGLLNTGELFFGEGSRLTVL.

This clonotype was counted a few times. The chain has TRBV10-3 and TRBJ1-1; 7 bases match TRBD1. Trimming at V came to 3 bases and at J to 1 base, leaving 5 bases not matched to a gene. Per the germline V gene, CDR1 is ENHRY and CDR2 is SYGVKD. This CDR3 comprises 15 residues. CDR3 amino acids: CAISEIDRENTEAFF. The CDR3 DNA sequence: TGTGCCATCAGTGAAATTGACAGGGAGAACACTGAAGCTTTCTTT.

This clonotype has more than one count but fewer than ten. V is TRBV6-2 or TRBV6-3 and J is TRBJ2-1; D is possibly TRBD2 (5 bases). Germline V gene data show CDR1 as MNHEY and CDR2 as SVGEGT. Trimming pared 0 bases from V and 4 bases from J, leaving 16 bases between. The CDR3 contains 17 residues. DNA for the CDR3: TGTGCCAGCAGTTACTCGATGACGCGGGTTATGTACAATGAGCAGTTCTTC. Protein: CASSYSMTRVMYNEQFF.

This clonotype has only a few counts. J is TRBJ2-3 and V is TRBV20-1; D gene uncertain. Germline CDR1 reads DFQATT; CDR2 reads SNEGSKA (reference sequence). With 6 bases removed from V and 4 bases from J, the gap between germline ends came to 11 bases. CDR3 length: 12 residues. The CDR3: CSATTAPDTQYF. The CDR3 nucleotides read TGCAGTGCCACAACCGCTCCAGATACGCAGTATTTT.

CDR3 DNA: TGTGCCAGCAGTGGGTGGTACAATGAGCAGTTCTTC. This encodes CASSGWYNEQFF. The V gene is TRBV2, the J gene TRBJ2-1; D remains ambiguous. Trimming shortened V by 4 bases and J by 4 bases, and 5 bases separated the two germline ends. The CDR3 has 12 amino acids. Germline V gene data show CDR1 as SNHLY and CDR2 as FYNNEI.

CDR3 nucleotides: TGCGCCAGCAGCTTGGGGATGGGTCCCGGGGAGCTGTTTTTT. Protein sequence: CASSLGMGPGELFF. J is TRBJ2-2 and V is TRBV5-1; D is unclear. CDR3 length: 14 amino acids. Deletions cut 0 bases from V and 6 bases from J, with 9 bases between. Germline V gene sequence: CDR1 SGHRS, CDR2 YFSETQ. The full variable domain, rest sourced from reference TRBV5-1 and TRBJ2-2, is KAGVTQTPRYLIKTRGQQVTLSCSPISGHRSVSWYQQTPGQGLQFLFEYFSETQRNKGNFPGRFSGRQFSNSRSEMNVSTLELGDSALYLCASSLGMGPGELFFGEGSRLTVL.

The rearrangement uses TRBV7-9 and TRBJ1-6; no firm D call. The germline CDR1 and CDR2 sequences are SEHNR and FQNEAQ (reference sequence). V was trimmed by 3 bases and J by 4 bases, leaving 10 bases between them. The CDR3 covers 15 residues. This chain's CDR3 is CASSFATFYNSPLHF. Here the CDR3 DNA reads TGTGCCAGCAGCTTCGCTACATTTTATAATTCACCCCTCCACTTT.

This clonotype appeared a few times. The chain combines TRBV7-9 with TRBJ1-4; D is undetermined. This CDR3 region has 14 residues. Trimming took 5 bases from V and 14 from J, leaving 21 bases between them. CDR1 SEHNR and CDR2 FQNEAQ come from the germline V gene (reference sequence). Here the CDR3 reads CASSVVEGLETLFF. Here the CDR3 DNA reads TGTGCCAGCAGCGTGGTGGAAGGGTTAGAAACTCTGTTTTTT.

Comments on this clonotype: At one end the junction does not follow the germline gene, possibly because of a read error. The rearrangement joins TRBV5-6 to TRBJ1-1; maybe TRBD1 (6 bases). Germline CDR1 and CDR2: SGHDT and YYEEEE. There are 14 residues in the CDR3. CDR3 in DNA: TGTTCCAGCAGCTACGGGACACTGAACACTGAAGCTTTCTTT. It is translated as CSSSYGTLNTEAFF.

This chain's CDR3 is CASSSGQSRSNQPQHF. CDR3 DNA: TGTGCCAGCAGCTCCGGACAGTCTCGGAGCAATCAGCCCCAGCATTTT. The V call is TRBV7-8, the J call TRBJ1-5, with TRBD1 as a possible D gene (6 bases). V was trimmed by 4 bases and J by 1 base, leaving 14 bases between them. The CDR3 is made up of 16 amino acids. CDR1 and CDR2 from the germline V gene are SGHVS and FQNEAQ.

This sequence joins TRBV6-2 or TRBV6-3 and TRBJ1-2; D unresolved. The CDR3 length is 13 residues. Germline CDR1 MNHEY, CDR2 SVGEGT. V lost 3 bases and J lost 2, with 7 bases in between. CDR3 sequence (DNA): TGTGCCAGCAGTTATGCACAGAACTATGGCTACACCTTC. Its translation is CASSYAQNYGYTF.

This clonotype has just a few counts. The rearrangement joins TRBV20-1 to TRBJ2-7; D remains unclear. Trimming left V 1 base short and J 0 bases short, with 10 bases between. Germline lookup yields CDR1 DFQATT and CDR2 SNEGSKA (reference sequence). This CDR3 region has 14 residues. CDR3 coding DNA: TGCAGTGCTAGAGCGGTCGAAAGCTCCTACGAGCAGTACGTC. Amino acids: CSARAVESSYEQYV.

The chain is built from TRBV21-1 and TRBJ1-2; the table calls TRBD1, which could not be checked here. TRBV21-1 constitutes a pseudogene. The CDR3 has 16 residues. CDR3 loop: CASSKARGGQSYGYTF. CDR3 DNA: TGTGCCAGCAGCAAAGCGAGGGGGGGACAGTCGTATGGCTACACCTTC.

Remarks on this clonotype: Being one base from a much bigger clone, this may be a read error. The V call is TRBV7-9, the J call TRBJ2-1, with 10 bases fitting TRBD2. Per the germline V gene, CDR1 is SEHNR and CDR2 is FQNEAQ (reference sequence). This CDR3 has 12 amino acids. The CDR3 DNA reads TGTTCCAGCAGCTCGCGAGCGGGGGGGCCGGTCTTC. This encodes CSSSSRAGGPVF. Using reference TRBV7-9 and TRBJ2-1 for the parts outside the CDR3, the full variable domain is DTGVSQNPRHKITKRGQNVTFRCDPISEHNRLYWYRQTLGQGPEFLTYFQNEAQLEKSRLLSDRFSAERPKGSFSTLEIQRTEQGDSAMYLCSSSSRAGGPVFGPGTRLTVL.

The chain recombines TRBV18 with TRBJ2-1; D is uncertain. CDR3 length: 12 residues. The germline V gene has CDR1 KGHSH and CDR2 LQKENI. V was pared by 4 bases and J by 9 bases, with 10 bases between. The CDR3, as DNA: TGTGCCAGCTCACTACCTCTGGGTGAGCAGTTCTTC. It codes for CASSLPLGEQFF.